This TCR beta chain came from a study of blood T cells in healthy people across ages. Per-sample PBMC isolation yielded at least 6.5 million cells. Through a sample-barcoded 5' primer and a J-beta primer mix, a second PCR was run for roughly 7 to 11 cycles. A template-switch adaptor containing 12 random nucleotides labeled each cDNA molecule. MiXCR, applied by TCRdb to the 5' RACE reads, yields one record per CDR3 protein. Of more than 550,000 distinct CDR3 sequences listed, 20% to 25% were seen once; the top ten hold approximately 20%. Points from the study as a whole: Since the PBMCs were unsorted, naive and antigen-experienced cells could not be conclusively compared. A greater number of naive CD4+ cells and higher diversity distinguished long-lived donors from aged donors.

Comments on this clonotype: Antigen specificity is unknown.

Input material: blood. This receptor was obtained from an older man in good health.

The CDR3 coding sequence is TGCAGCGTGGACTGGACAACCCACGAGCAGTACTTC. This gives the protein CSVDWTTHEQYF. The J gene is TRBJ2-7, the V gene TRBV29-1; tentatively, D is TRBD1 or TRBD2 (5 bases each). Trimming shortened V by 6 bases and J by 5 bases, and 14 bases separated the two germline ends. Germline V gives CDR1 SQVTM, CDR2 ANQGSEA. The CDR3 spans 12 residues.